Detailed here is one TCR beta chain. The antigen remains unidentified. This specimen comes from a study of response to subunit inactivated influenza vaccine. Study-level findings and limits: The authors suggested that every seasonal influenza vaccination recruits few new T cells.

The junction had 1 base not matched to a gene; V was cut back by 7 bases and J by 2 bases. This CDR3 has 13 amino acids. Germline V gene data show CDR1 as MNHEY and CDR2 as SVGEGT. TCRdb called the RT-PCR reads again in MiXCR, with one record for every CDR3 protein. This sample has around 490,000 distinct CDR3 sequences; around 8% occur once, and the top ten carry 13%. The starting material was PBMCs from blood, obtained about 23 months after vaccination. The TCR originated in a man between 45 and 75 years old who received an inactivated influenza vaccine. The rearrangement joins TRBV6-2 or TRBV6-3 to TRBJ2-3; 9 bases are a match to TRBD1. CDR3 in amino acids: CASKQGATDTQYF. In nucleotides, the CDR3 is TGTGCCAGCAAACAGGGGGCCACAGATACGCAGTATTTT.